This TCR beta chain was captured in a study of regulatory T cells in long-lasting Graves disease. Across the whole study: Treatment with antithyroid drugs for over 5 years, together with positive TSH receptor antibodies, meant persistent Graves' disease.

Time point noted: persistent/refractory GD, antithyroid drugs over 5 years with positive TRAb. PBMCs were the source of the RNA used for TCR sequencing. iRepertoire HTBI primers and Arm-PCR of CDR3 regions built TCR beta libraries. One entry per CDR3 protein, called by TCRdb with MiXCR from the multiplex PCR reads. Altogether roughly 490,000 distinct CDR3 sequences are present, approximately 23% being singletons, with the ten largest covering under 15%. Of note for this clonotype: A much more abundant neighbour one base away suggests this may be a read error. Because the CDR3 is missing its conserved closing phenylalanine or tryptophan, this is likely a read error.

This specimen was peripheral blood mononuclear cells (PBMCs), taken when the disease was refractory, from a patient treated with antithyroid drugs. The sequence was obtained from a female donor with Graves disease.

In DNA form, the CDR3 reads TGTGCCAGCAGCTTAGCGTTGGGGGGCAATTCACCCCTCCACCTT. This codes for CASSLALGGNSPLHL. The chain combines TRBV7-2 with TRBJ1-6, with D possibly being TRBD1 (6 bases). Looked up from germline, CDR1 is SGHTA and CDR2 is FQGNSA. With 0 bases removed from V and 7 bases from J, the gap between germline ends came to 10 bases. CDR3 length: 15 residues.